The 19 T cell receptor beta chains reported below all come from one sample, sequenced in a study of PD-1 blockade in classical Hodgkin lymphoma. In every patient, relapse followed autologous stem cell transplantation, while exposure to brentuximab vedotin differed. Magnetic negative selection served to purify CD4+ T cells out of PBMCs that had been thawed. Libraries were prepared by immunoSEQ multiplex PCR; TCRdb keeps only in-frame clonotypes and omits some of them. The repertoire holds 25,000 to 30,000 clones, with about 74% as singletons. The material sequenced was CD4+ T cells from blood, taken at baseline. These receptor sequences come from a human donor with classical Hodgkin lymphoma.

V is TRBV10-3 and J is TRBJ2-3; 12 bases are a match to TRBD2. The V and J ends lost 9 bases and 1 base, in that order; junction bases with no gene match: 2. The CDR3 extends over 14 amino acids. Germline assignment: CDR1 ENHRY and CDR2 SYGVKD. The CDR3 here is CAIRTSGGTDTQYF. CDR3 DNA: TGTGCCATAAGGACTAGCGGGGGCACAGATACGCAGTATTTT.

The genes are TRBV5-1 and TRBJ2-7; a weak D match, TRBD2 (6 bases). In germline, CDR1 is SGHRS, CDR2 YFSETQ. V shed 2 bases and J shed 2 bases, with 17 bases lying between them. The CDR3 contains 16 residues. CDR3 DNA sequence: TGCGCCAGCAGCTTATTTGAACGGGAGAAGACCTACGAGCAGTACTTC. Its protein is CASSLFEREKTYEQYF.

The count of this clone is one. The V and J genes are TRBV7-9 and TRBJ2-3, with D tentatively TRBD1 (5 bases). Deletions cut 1 base from V and 2 bases from J, with 10 bases between. Germline V gene lookup returns CDR1 SEHNR and CDR2 FQNEAQ (reference sequence). This CDR3 has 15 amino acids. This CDR3 is CASSLEGKVTDTQYF. CDR3 DNA: TGTGCCAGCAGCTTAGAGGGGAAAGTCACAGATACGCAGTATTTT.

V gene TRBV5-1 combines with J gene TRBJ1-1; 8 nucleotides match TRBD1. The V gene's germline CDR1 is SGHRS and CDR2 YFSETQ. V gave up 4 bases and J gave up 3 bases; unmatched junction bases: 5. The CDR3 spans 14 residues. This chain's CDR3 is CASSADREYTEAFF. DNA of the CDR3: TGCGCCAGCAGCGCGGACAGGGAATACACTGAAGCTTTCTTT.

This chain connects TRBV2 to TRBJ2-5; D might be TRBD1 (5 bases). V lost 6 bases and J 5 bases, leaving 19 bases between the germline ends. The CDR3 totals 15 residues. Germline-derived CDR1 and CDR2 are SNHLY and FYNNEI. The CDR3 DNA reads TGTGCCAGCAGGGCGCTAGGGGCCCGCGTGGAGACCCAGTACTTC. Protein: CASRALGARVETQYF. Supplemented by reference TRBV2 and TRBJ2-5, the full variable domain reads EPEVTQTPSHQVTQMGQEVILRCVPISNHLYFYWYRQILGQKVEFLVSFYNNEISEKSEIFDDQFSVERPDGSNFTLKIRSTKLEDSAMYFCASRALGARVETQYFGPGTRLLVL.

This clone was observed a few times. The chain is built from TRBV20-1 and TRBJ1-5; the D is unclear. Germline loops: CDR1 DFQATT, CDR2 SNEGSKA (reference sequence). Trimming removed 4 bases from V and 7 bases from J, with 8 bases in between. The CDR3 covers 11 residues. CDR3 region: CSAKHGQPQHF. CDR3 nucleotide sequence: TGCAGTGCTAAACACGGACAGCCCCAGCATTTT.

The chain links TRBV18 to TRBJ1-6; 7 bases fit TRBD1. Looked up from germline, CDR1 is KGHSH and CDR2 is LQKENI. This CDR3 is 17 amino acids long. Trimming at V came to 0 bases and at J to 5 bases, leaving 7 bases not matched to a gene. Written as DNA, the CDR3 is TGTGCCAGCTCACCACCGTACTTAGACAGGGATAATTCACCCCTCCACTTT. Translated: CASSPPYLDRDNSPLHF.

The V and J genes are TRBV7-2 and TRBJ1-1, with D perhaps TRBD1 (5 bases). V was shortened by 0 bases and J by 2 bases, with 16 bases between the two germline ends. Germline-derived CDR1 and CDR2 are SGHTA and FQGNSA. This CDR3 region has 17 residues. This CDR3 is CASSLAPGYRSNTEAFF. The CDR3 nucleotides read TGTGCCAGCAGCTTAGCCCCAGGTTACAGGAGTAACACTGAAGCTTTCTTT.

The chain carries TRBV18 and TRBJ2-3; weak D call: TRBD1 (7 bases). The CDR3 has 15 residues. The V end lost 2 bases, the J end lost 5 bases, and 14 bases lay between the germline ends. Per germline, CDR1 KGHSH and CDR2 LQKENI. The CDR3 sequence is CASSPGGTAQDTQYF. The CDR3 DNA follows: TGTGCCAGCTCACCAGGGGGGACAGCCCAAGATACGCAGTATTTT.

The rearrangement joins TRBV6-5 to TRBJ1-5, with D uncertain. The CDR3 extends over 14 amino acids. Trimming took off 2 bases at V and 8 bases at J, with 13 bases between the two ends. Germline V gene data show CDR1 as MNHEY and CDR2 as SVGAGI. CDR3 protein: CASSYGQIGEPQHF. The CDR3, as DNA: TGTGCCAGCAGTTACGGCCAGATAGGTGAGCCCCAGCATTTT.

The V and J genes are TRBV9 and TRBJ1-4, with D perhaps TRBD1 (5 bases). V lost 5 bases and J lost 7, with 18 bases in between. The CDR3 is 15 amino acids. The germline CDR1 and CDR2 sequences are SGDLS and YYNGEE. Written as DNA, the CDR3 is TGTGCCAGCAGTGTCGGGGGGAATGAGGCTGAAAAACTGTTTTTT. Its protein product is CASSVGGNEAEKLFF.

The CDR3 reads CASSPPRRGGSTEAFF. CDR3 DNA: TGTGCCAGCAGCCCGCCGAGGCGAGGGGGGAGCACTGAAGCTTTCTTT. V gene TRBV5-6 combines with J gene TRBJ1-1, with D possibly TRBD1 on 6 matching bases. CDR1 is SGHDT, CDR2 YYEEEE, per germline. The V end lost 4 bases, the J end lost 4 bases, and 20 bases lay between the germline ends. The CDR3 length is 16 residues.

The chain is built from TRBV19 and TRBJ2-7; D remains ambiguous. This CDR3 contains 15 residues. Germline CDR1 LNHDA, CDR2 SQIVND (reference sequence). V gave up 4 bases and J gave up 2 bases, with 15 bases separating them. The CDR3 loop reads CASSRSLGTPYEQYF. The CDR3 DNA sequence: TGTGCCAGTAGTAGGAGTTTGGGAACCCCCTACGAGCAGTACTTC.

The chain has TRBV7-3 and TRBJ2-1, with 7 bases identical to TRBD1. V gave up 5 bases and J gave up 5 bases; unmatched junction bases: 6. Germline V gives CDR1 SGHTA, CDR2 FQGTGA. The CDR3 extends over 14 amino acids. DNA of the CDR3: TGTGCCAGCAGCCCTAATGGACAGGACAATGAGCAGTTCTTC. Its protein product is CASSPNGQDNEQFF.

This clone occurred a few times. The chain recombines TRBV5-8 with TRBJ1-6, with D maybe TRBD1 (5 bases). V lost 2 bases, J lost 9 bases, and 18 bases lay in between. This CDR3 has 16 residues. Germline-derived CDR1 and CDR2 are SGHTS and YDEGEE. CDR3 sequence reads: CASSFKSGTAGSPLHF. CDR3 DNA: TGTGCCAGCAGCTTCAAATCCGGGACGGCTGGTTCACCCCTCCACTTT.

The chain combines TRBV30 with TRBJ1-2; D is uncertain. From germline, CDR1 is GTSNPN and CDR2 SVGIG (reference sequence). This CDR3 contains 13 residues. The V and J ends lost 1 base and 0 bases respectively, with 6 bases between them. The CDR3 coding sequence is TGTGCCTGGAGTGACAATGCTAACTATGGCTACACCTTC. Translated, it gives CAWSDNANYGYTF. The variable domain in full, completed from reference TRBV30 and TRBJ1-2, reads SQTIHQWPATLVQPVGSPLSLECTVEGTSNPNLYWYRQAAGRGLQLLFYSVGIGQISSEVPQNLSASRPQDRQFILSSKKLLLSDSGFYLCAWSDNANYGYTFGSGTRLTVV.

This clone was counted a single time. The chain uses TRBV15 and TRBJ2-1; 7 bases line up with TRBD1. V lost 2 bases to trimming and J lost 6 bases; unmatched junction nucleotides: 13. This CDR3 has 17 residues. Germline CDR1 LNHNV, CDR2 YYDKDF (reference sequence). The DNA of the CDR3 is TGTGCCACCAGCAGACCGCCGACAGGGAGTCACCTCAATGAGCAGTTCTTC. It encodes CATSRPPTGSHLNEQFF.

In its sample, this clone was seen a few times. The rearrangement joins TRBV27 to TRBJ1-5, with 7 bases aligning to TRBD1. The V and J ends lost 3 bases and 7 bases, in that order; junction bases with no gene match: 3. In germline, CDR1 is MNHEY, CDR2 SMNVEV (reference sequence). The length of the CDR3 is 13 residues. CDR3 amino acids: CASSFRTGQPQHF. CDR3 DNA: TGTGCCAGCAGTTTTAGGACAGGCCAGCCCCAGCATTTT.

The genes are TRBV18 and TRBJ1-2; D is ambiguous. This CDR3 has 17 amino acids. Germline-derived CDR1 and CDR2 are KGHSH and LQKENI. Deletions cut 3 bases from V and 2 bases from J, with 19 bases between. The CDR3: CASSPLSGRLPNYGYTF. In nucleotides, the CDR3 is TGTGCCAGCTCACCTTTATCGGGGAGACTACCAAACTATGGCTACACCTTC.